The T cell receptor (beta chain) under discussion was sequenced for a study of T cells expressing NK-cell markers. Study-level results: In a group of several donors, dominant NKG2C+ clonotypes represented about 1.0-7.5% of CD8+ T cells. Similarly, these clonotypes led the CD3+CD56-NKG2C+ fraction as well in a few donors.

As concerns this clonotype: Its antigen remains unidentified.

Researchers built TCR beta cDNA using 5'RACE template switching with UMIs. TCRdb reprocessed the 5' RACE reads; each CDR3 protein has one entry and no DNA is given. The sample table sets out a few hundred thousand distinct CDR3 sequences. Germline V lookup: CDR1 MGHRA, CDR2 YSYEKL. The CDR3 sequence is 16 residues long. The clonotype was recovered from a woman aged 45-59 years in good health. The chain combines TRBV4-1 with TRBJ2-7; lacking DNA, the TRBD2 call made by TCRdb goes unchecked. Sequenced sample: blood T cells: a sorted CD56 or NKG2C T cell subset, CD4+ or CD8+ T cells, or bulk PBMC T cells (not recorded which). The CDR3 here is CASSQASGTNLYEQYF.